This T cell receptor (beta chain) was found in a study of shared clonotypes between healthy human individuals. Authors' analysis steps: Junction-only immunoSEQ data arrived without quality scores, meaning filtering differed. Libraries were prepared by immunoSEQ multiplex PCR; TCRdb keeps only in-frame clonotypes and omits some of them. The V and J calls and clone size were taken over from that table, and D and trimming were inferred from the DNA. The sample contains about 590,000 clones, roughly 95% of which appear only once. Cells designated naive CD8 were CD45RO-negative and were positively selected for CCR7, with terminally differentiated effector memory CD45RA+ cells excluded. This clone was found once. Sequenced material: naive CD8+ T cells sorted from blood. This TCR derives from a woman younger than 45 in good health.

CDR3 nucleotides: TGTGCCTGGAGTTCGTTATGGGCCGGGGAGCTGTTTTTT. Protein product: CAWSSLWAGELFF. The chain links TRBV30 to TRBJ2-2; no clear D gene. Per the germline V gene, CDR1 is GTSNPN and CDR2 is SVGIG (reference sequence). The CDR3 extends over 13 amino acids. V lost 2 bases, J lost 6 bases, and 10 bases lay in between.